This TCR beta chain was retrieved from a study of cytomegalovirus exposure and HLA in healthy donors. J lost 3 bases, V lost 6 bases, and 11 bases had no gene match. The CDR3 runs 15 residues. Germline lookup yields CDR1 MNHNY and CDR2 SVGAGI (reference sequence). This clone showed up just a few times. Use of 60 Vbeta and 13 Jbeta primers characterized the PCR. Some clones are missing from TCRdb's copy, which holds only in-frame ones; the method was immunoSEQ multiplex PCR. The sample includes approximately 82,000 clones, around 78% of them seen just once. Sequencing was done on a sample of PBMCs. V usage is TRBV6-6 and J usage is TRBJ2-7; 7 bases are a match to TRBD1. This sequence was found in a man in his forties in good health and CMV-seronegative. The DNA of the CDR3 is TGTGCCAGCAGGGAAAGGACAGGTGGACTCTACGAGCAGTACTTC. Protein: CASRERTGGLYEQYF.